This passage covers 11 T cell receptor beta chains from one sample sequenced in a study of T cells after yellow fever vaccination. MiXCR was run by TCRdb on the 5' RACE reads, yielding one entry per CDR3 protein. The sample yields roughly 26,000 distinct CDR3 sequences, 5.5% seen once. The sample was PBMCs, either bulk or a sorted T-cell subset (CD4+, CD8+, memory, or dextramer-sorted; not recorded which), taken 15 days after the yellow fever booster vaccination. These receptor sequences come from a man aged 25 to 45 who received the YFV17D yellow fever vaccine.

Ten or more counts support this clonotype. This chain uses TRBV5-5 with TRBJ2-5, with 12 bases that match TRBD2. The CDR3 is 16 residues long. Germline V lookup: CDR1 SGHKS, CDR2 YYEKEE (reference sequence). J lost 4 bases, V lost 3 bases, and 7 bases had no gene match. CDR3 bases: TGTGCCAGCAGCTCGACTAGCGGGAGCGGAAGAGAGACCCAGTACTTC. Translating it yields CASSSTSGSGRETQYF.

The sample holds many counts of this clonotype. The chain carries TRBV6-2 or TRBV6-3 and TRBJ1-6; 7 positions agree with TRBD1. The germline V gene encodes CDR1 MNHEY and CDR2 SVGEGT. Trimming took 6 bases from V and 8 from J; bases not matched to a gene: 25. There are 20 residues in the CDR3. This CDR3 reads CASSRTAGGPIWGYDSPLHF. For the CDR3, the DNA is TGTGCCAGCAGCCGGACCGCAGGGGGGCCTATATGGGGTTATGATTCACCCCTCCACTTT.

This clonotype was observed many times. The chain is built from TRBV25-1 and TRBJ1-2, with D hard to call. Germline V gene sequence: CDR1 MGHDK, CDR2 SYGVNS. The V and J ends lost 5 bases and 4 bases respectively, with 17 bases between them. The CDR3 covers 15 residues. The CDR3 loop reads CASSPREREGYGYTF. In DNA, the CDR3 is TGTGCCAGCAGTCCTCGGGAGCGAGAGGGCTATGGCTACACCTTC.

This clonotype was observed many times. For the CDR3, the DNA is TGTGCCAGCACAAGGGGGGGCTCATACACAGATACGCAGTATTTT. Protein sequence: CASTRGGSYTDTQYF. V usage is TRBV27 and J usage is TRBJ2-3; D possibly corresponds to TRBD2 (7 bases). Germline CDR1 reads MNHEY; CDR2 reads SMNVEV (reference sequence). The CDR3 extends over 15 amino acids. V was pared by 7 bases and J by 2 bases, with 16 bases between.

This clonotype was recorded many times. The chain joins TRBV5-6 to TRBJ2-5, with D tentatively TRBD2 (6 bases). Trimming took 0 bases from V and 2 from J, leaving 17 bases between them. Germline CDR1 is SGHDT and CDR2 is YYEEEE. This CDR3 comprises 17 residues. The CDR3 sequence is CASSLVSRTAGQETQYF. The CDR3 DNA reads as TGTGCCAGCAGCTTGGTCAGTAGGACCGCGGGGCAAGAGACCCAGTACTTC. Full variable domain (remainder filled in from reference TRBV5-6 and TRBJ2-5): DAGVTQSPTHLIKTRGQQVTLRCSPKSGHDTVSWYQQALGQGPQFIFQYYEEEERQRGNFPDRFSGHQFPNYSSELNVNALLLGDSALYLCASSLVSRTAGQETQYFGPGTRLLVL.

This clonotype has a count of ten or more. This chain links TRBV27 with TRBJ2-1; 10 nucleotides align to TRBD2. Trimming at V came to 3 bases and at J to 5 bases, leaving 7 bases not matched to a gene. Per germline, CDR1 MNHEY and CDR2 SMNVEV (reference sequence). The CDR3 extends over 16 amino acids. The CDR3 DNA is TGTGCCAGCAGTTTTCCCACTAGCGGGGCACACAATGAGCAGTTCTTC. Translation: CASSFPTSGAHNEQFF.

This clonotype was observed at least ten times. The chain recombines TRBV4-2 with TRBJ2-1; TRBD1 is a possible D gene (6 bases). Germline loops: CDR1 LGHNA, CDR2 YNFKEQ. V gave up 0 bases and J gave up 9 bases, with 12 bases separating them. The CDR3 is 14 amino acids. This CDR3 is CASSQDIQGGEQFF. The CDR3 nucleotides are TGTGCCAGCAGCCAAGATATACAGGGTGGTGAGCAGTTCTTC.

This clonotype has only a few counts. The chain recombines TRBV20-1 with TRBJ2-1, with 15 nucleotides matching TRBD2. This CDR3 comprises 18 residues. J was trimmed by 1 base and V by 6 bases; bases with no gene match: 10. CDR1 and CDR2 (germline): DFQATT, SNEGSKA (reference sequence). The CDR3 DNA reads as TGCAGTGCGGCTGGACTAGCGGGAGGGCCTGGGTCCTACAATGAGCAGTTCTTC. This codes for CSAAGLAGGPGSYNEQFF.

The table lists this clonotype with many counts. The V and J genes are TRBV20-1 and TRBJ2-4; either TRBD1 or TRBD2 may supply D (5 bases each). This CDR3 spans 12 amino acids. Trimming removed 3 bases at V and 10 bases at J, with 13 bases between. Germline V CDR1 and CDR2: DFQATT, SNEGSKA (reference sequence). The CDR3 spells CSASGGLGIQYF. CDR3 coding DNA: TGCAGTGCTAGTGGGGGATTGGGAATTCAGTACTTC.

This clonotype was detected ten times or more. V gene TRBV7-3 combines with J gene TRBJ2-4, with 8 positions matching TRBD1. V shed 1 base and J 0 bases; nucleotides not matched to a gene: 20. This CDR3 has 22 residues. In germline, CDR1 is SGHTA, CDR2 FQGTGA. CDR3 in DNA: TGTGCCAGCAGCTTAAGGCCCCCCTTTCACCGGGACAGGTTTATAGCCAAAAACATTCAGTACTTC. Translation: CASSLRPPFHRDRFIAKNIQYF.

The sample holds many counts of this clonotype. V usage is TRBV20-1 and J usage is TRBJ2-6; D is undetermined. The CDR3 contains 14 residues. V was pared by 1 base and J by 2 bases, with 6 bases between. Looked up from germline, CDR1 is DFQATT and CDR2 is SNEGSKA (reference sequence). Written as DNA, the CDR3 is TGCAGTGCTAGAGCAGTAGCTGGGGCCAACGTCCTGACTTTC. It encodes CSARAVAGANVLTF.